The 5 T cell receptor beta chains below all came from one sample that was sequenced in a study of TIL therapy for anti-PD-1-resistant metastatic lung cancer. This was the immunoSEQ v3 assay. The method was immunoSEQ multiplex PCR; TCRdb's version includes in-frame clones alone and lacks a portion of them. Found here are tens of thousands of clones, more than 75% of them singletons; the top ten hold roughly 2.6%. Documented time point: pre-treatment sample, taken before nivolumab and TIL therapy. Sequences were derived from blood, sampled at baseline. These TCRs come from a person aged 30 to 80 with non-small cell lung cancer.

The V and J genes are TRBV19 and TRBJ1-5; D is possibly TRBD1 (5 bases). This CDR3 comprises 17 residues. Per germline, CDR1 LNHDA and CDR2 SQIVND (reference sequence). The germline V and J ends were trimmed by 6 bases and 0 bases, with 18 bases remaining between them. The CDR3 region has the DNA TGTGCCAGTAGCCCTGAGGGGACTCCCCTTAGCAATCAGCCCCAGCATTTT. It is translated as CASSPEGTPLSNQPQHF.

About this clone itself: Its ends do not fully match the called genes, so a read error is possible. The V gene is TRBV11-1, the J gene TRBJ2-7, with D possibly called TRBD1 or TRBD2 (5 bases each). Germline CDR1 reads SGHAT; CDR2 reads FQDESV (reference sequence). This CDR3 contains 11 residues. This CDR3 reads CASSLGGRDHF. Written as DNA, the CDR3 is TGTGCCAGCAGCTTAGGTGGCAGGGACCACTTC. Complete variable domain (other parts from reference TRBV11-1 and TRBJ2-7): EAEVAQSPRYKITEKSQAVAFWCDPISGHATLYWYRQILGQGPELLVQFQDESVVDDSQLPKDRFSAERLKGVDSTLKIQPAELGDSAMYLCASSLGGRDHFGPGTRLTVT.

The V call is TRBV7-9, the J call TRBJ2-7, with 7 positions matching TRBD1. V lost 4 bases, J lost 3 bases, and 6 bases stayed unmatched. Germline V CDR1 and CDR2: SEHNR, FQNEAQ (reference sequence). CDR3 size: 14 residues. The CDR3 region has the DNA TGTGCCAGCAGCTACAAGGGACAGAACTACGAGCAGTACTTC. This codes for CASSYKGQNYEQYF.

The CDR3 loop is CASTHGAENEKLFF. DNA of the CDR3: TGTGCCAGCACCCACGGGGCAGAGAATGAAAAACTGTTTTTT. The chain is built from TRBV5-6 and TRBJ1-4; D is possibly TRBD1 (5 bases). Trimming shortened V by 6 bases and J by 5 bases, and 14 bases separated the two germline ends. The CDR3 runs to 14 residues. Germline CDR1 SGHDT, CDR2 YYEEEE.

The CDR3 loop is CASSGGKGSYNSPLHF. Written as DNA, the CDR3 is TGTGCCAGCAGTGGGGGGAAAGGTTCCTATAATTCACCCCTCCACTTT. V gene TRBV2 combines with J gene TRBJ1-6; maybe TRBD1 (5 bases). Germline V CDR1 and CDR2: SNHLY, FYNNEI. This CDR3 has 16 amino acids. The V and J ends lost 4 bases and 1 base respectively, with 11 bases between them.